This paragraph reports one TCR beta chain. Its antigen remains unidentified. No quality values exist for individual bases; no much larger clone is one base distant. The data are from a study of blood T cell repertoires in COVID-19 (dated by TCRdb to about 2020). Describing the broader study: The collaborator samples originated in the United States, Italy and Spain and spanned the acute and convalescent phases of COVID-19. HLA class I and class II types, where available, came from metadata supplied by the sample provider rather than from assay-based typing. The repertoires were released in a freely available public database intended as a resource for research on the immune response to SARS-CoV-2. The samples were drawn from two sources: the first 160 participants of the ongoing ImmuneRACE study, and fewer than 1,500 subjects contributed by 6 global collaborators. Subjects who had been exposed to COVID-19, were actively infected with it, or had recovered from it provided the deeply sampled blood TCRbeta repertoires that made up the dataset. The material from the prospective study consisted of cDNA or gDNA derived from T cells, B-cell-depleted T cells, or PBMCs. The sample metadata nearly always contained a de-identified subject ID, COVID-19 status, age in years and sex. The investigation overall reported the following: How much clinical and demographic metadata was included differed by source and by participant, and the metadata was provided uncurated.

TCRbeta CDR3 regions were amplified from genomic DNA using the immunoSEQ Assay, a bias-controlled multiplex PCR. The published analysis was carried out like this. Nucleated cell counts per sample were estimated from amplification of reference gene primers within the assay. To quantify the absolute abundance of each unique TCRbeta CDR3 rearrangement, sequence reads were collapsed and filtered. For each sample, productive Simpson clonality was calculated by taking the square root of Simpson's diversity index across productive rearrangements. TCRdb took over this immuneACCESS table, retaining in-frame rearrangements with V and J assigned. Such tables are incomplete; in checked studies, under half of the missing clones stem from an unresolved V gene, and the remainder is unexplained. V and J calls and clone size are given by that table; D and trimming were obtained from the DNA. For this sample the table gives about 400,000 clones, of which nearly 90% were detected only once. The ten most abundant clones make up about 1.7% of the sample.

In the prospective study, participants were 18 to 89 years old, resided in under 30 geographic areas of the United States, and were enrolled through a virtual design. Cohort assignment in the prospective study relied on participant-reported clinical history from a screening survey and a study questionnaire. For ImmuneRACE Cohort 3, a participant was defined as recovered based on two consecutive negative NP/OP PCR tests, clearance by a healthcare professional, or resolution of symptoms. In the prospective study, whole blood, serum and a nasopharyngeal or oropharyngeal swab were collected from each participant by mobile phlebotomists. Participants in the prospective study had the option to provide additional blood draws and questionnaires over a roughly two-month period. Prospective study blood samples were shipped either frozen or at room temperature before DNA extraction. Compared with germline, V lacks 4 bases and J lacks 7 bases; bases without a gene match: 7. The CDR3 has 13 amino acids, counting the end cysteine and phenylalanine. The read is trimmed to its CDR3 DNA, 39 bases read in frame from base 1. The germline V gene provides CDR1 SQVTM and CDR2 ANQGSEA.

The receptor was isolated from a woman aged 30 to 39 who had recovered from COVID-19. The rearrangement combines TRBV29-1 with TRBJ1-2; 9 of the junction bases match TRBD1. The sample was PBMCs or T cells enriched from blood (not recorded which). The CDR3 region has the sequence CSVADRGLGGYTF. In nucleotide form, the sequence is TGCAGCGTTGCGGACAGGGGTCTAGGTGGCTACACCTTC.